This T cell receptor beta chain was sequenced for a study of T cells in Graves' hyperthyroidism and ophthalmopathy. The authors deemed Graves' hyperthyroidism stable absent ophthalmopathy progression within 18 months. Each patient was aged 18 to 65 and had newly diagnosed hyperthyroidism of under 2 months' duration. The CDR3 runs 15 residues. Losses at the gene ends were 1 base for V and 3 bases for J; bases not matched to a gene: 6. Germline assignment: CDR1 SGHRS and CDR2 YFSETQ. Amplified TCR beta CDR3 regions came from RNA transcripts. When the TCR CDR3 underwent first-round RT-PCR, the HTBI primer set was used. Each CDR3 protein gets one entry after TCRdb re-called the multiplex PCR reads with MiXCR. The table has about 550,000 distinct CDR3 sequences, around 21% seen once. Note on this clonotype: Its target is not known.

Broader study findings: The model anticipated ophthalmopathy a median about 7.1 months pre-onset. Researchers report that a 13 V-J model separated ophthalmopathy from stable hyperthyroidism.

The rearrangement joins TRBV5-1 to TRBJ2-7; 8 bases fit TRBD1. The sequence came from a man between 18 and 29 years old with Graves' hyperthyroidism. The sequenced sample was blood. CDR3 loop: CASSLNTGGGYEQYF. In DNA, the CDR3 is TGCGCCAGCAGCTTGAATACAGGGGGAGGCTACGAGCAGTACTTC. Together with reference TRBV5-1 and TRBJ2-7, the CDR3 gives the full variable domain: KAGVTQTPRYLIKTRGQQVTLSCSPISGHRSVSWYQQTPGQGLQFLFEYFSETQRNKGNFPGRFSGRQFSNSRSEMNVSTLELGDSALYLCASSLNTGGGYEQYFGPGTRLTVT.